The present T cell receptor (beta chain) was sequenced within a study of blood T cell repertoires in COVID-19. Background on the study: Some COVID-19 samples were acute and others convalescent; all came from the United States, Italy and Spain. T cells, B-cell-depleted T cells, or PBMCs provided the cDNA or gDNA that served as material.

Using immunoSEQ multiplex PCR, the repertoire was profiled, and TCRdb retains in-frame clones only, with some absent. This sample has approximately 100,000 clones; approximately 84% occur once, and the top ten carry about 6.3%. Sequences were obtained from peripheral blood. This TCR was recovered from a human donor in a cohort sampled during active COVID-19.

CDR3 in DNA: TGTGCCAGCAGCCGACTAGCGCCTTCCTACGAGCAGTACTTC. Encoded protein: CASSRLAPSYEQYF. This chain joins TRBV14 and TRBJ2-7, with 8 bases identical to TRBD2. This CDR3 region has 14 residues. Germline V gives CDR1 SGHDN, CDR2 FVKESK. V lost 4 bases to trimming and J lost 1 base; unmatched junction nucleotides: 3.